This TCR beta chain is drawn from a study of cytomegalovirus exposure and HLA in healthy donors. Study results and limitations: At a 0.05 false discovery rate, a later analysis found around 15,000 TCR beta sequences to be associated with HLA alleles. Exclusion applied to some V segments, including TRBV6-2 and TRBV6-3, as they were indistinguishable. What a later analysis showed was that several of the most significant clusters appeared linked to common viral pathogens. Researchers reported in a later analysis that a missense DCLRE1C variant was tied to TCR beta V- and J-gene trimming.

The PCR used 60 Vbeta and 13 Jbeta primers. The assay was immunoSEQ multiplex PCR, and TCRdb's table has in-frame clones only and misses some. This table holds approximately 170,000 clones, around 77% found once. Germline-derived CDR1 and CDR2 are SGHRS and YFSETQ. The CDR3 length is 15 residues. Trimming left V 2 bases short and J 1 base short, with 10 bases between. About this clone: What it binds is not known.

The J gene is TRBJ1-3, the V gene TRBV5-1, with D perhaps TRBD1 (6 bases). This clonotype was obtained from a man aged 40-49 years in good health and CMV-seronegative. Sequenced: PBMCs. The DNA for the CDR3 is TGCGCCAGCAGCTTAGCTGGGACATCTGGAAACACCATATATTTT. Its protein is CASSLAGTSGNTIYF.